The following is a T cell receptor beta chain sequence with its context. As yet, its antigen is unknown. TCRdb reprocessed the 5' RACE reads with MiXCR, giving one entry per CDR3 protein. The sample has about 520,000 distinct CDR3 sequences, 22% seen once; the top ten hold around 0.91%. Germline values: CDR1 LGHDT, CDR2 YNNKEL (reference sequence). The germline V and J ends were trimmed by 3 bases and 15 bases, with 15 bases remaining between them. The CDR3 runs to 12 residues. These data belong to a study of identical twins. Study findings and constraints: Memory repertoires showed no such pattern, whereas abundant cord blood beta clonotypes carried fewer insertions.

Among all donors, each was a healthy Caucasian. The same data also contributed to another study, on T cells expressing NK-cell markers. From that paper: Sequencing covered eight donors, seven HCMV-seropositive and one seronegative. Several donors likewise had their CD3+CD56-NKG2C+ fraction led by these clonotypes.

This sequence originates from a woman in her late teens or twenties in good health. The chain links TRBV3-1 to TRBJ2-1; D may correspond to TRBD1 or TRBD2 (5 bases each). Sequenced material: CD4+ T cells sorted from blood. The CDR3 sequence: CASSHGRGVGFF. The CDR3 DNA is TGTGCCAGCAGCCATGGAAGAGGGGTAGGGTTCTTC.